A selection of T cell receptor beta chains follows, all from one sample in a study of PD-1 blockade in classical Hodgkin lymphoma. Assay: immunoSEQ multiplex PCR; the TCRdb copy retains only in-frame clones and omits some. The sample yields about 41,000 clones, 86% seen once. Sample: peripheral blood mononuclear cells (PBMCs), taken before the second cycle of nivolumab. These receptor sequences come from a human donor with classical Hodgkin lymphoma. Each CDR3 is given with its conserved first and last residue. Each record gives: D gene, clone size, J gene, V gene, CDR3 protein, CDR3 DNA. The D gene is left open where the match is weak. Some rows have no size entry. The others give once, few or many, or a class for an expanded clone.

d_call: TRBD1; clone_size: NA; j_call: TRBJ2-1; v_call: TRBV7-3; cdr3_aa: CASSLTTGAFNEQFF; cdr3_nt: TGTGCCAGCAGCTTAACGACAGGGGCATTCAATGAGCAGTTCTTC
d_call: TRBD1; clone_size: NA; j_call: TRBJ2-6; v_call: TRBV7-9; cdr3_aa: CASSSPLDRGIGANVLTF; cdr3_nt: TGTGCCAGCAGCTCACCTCTGGACAGGGGTATAGGGGCCAACGTCCTGACTTTC
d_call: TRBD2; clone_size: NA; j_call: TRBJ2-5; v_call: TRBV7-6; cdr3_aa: CASSLGLAGAETQYF; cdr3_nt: TGTGCCAGCAGCCTCGGACTAGCGGGGGCGGAGACCCAGTACTTC
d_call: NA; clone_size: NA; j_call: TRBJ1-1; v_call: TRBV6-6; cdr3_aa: CASRPLTLPMNTEAFF; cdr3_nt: TGTGCCAGCAGGCCCCTCACCCTTCCTATGAACACTGAAGCTTTCTTT
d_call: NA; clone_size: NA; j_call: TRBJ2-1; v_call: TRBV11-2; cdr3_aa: CASSFAGSYNEQFF; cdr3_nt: TGTGCCAGCAGCTTTGCGGGGTCCTACAATGAGCAGTTCTTC
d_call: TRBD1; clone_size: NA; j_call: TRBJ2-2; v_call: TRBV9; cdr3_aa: CASSGIGTETGELFF; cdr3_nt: TGTGCCAGCAGCGGGATAGGGACAGAGACGGGGGAGCTGTTTTTT
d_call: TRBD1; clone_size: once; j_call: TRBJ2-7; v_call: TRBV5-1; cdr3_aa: CASSTRQGALEQYF; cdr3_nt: TGCGCCAGCAGCACTCGACAGGGGGCGTTAGAGCAGTACTTC
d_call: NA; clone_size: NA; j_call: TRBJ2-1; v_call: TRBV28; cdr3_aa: CASKAYPHEQFF; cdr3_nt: TGTGCCAGCAAGGCCTACCCCCATGAGCAGTTCTTC
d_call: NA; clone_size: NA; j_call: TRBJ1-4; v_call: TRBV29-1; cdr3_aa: CSGVENEKLFF; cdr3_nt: TGCAGCGGTGTAGAGAATGAAAAACTGTTTTTT
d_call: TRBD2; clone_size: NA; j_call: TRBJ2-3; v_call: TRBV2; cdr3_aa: CASSLGLAGVGTDTQYF; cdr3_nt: TGTGCCAGCAGTTTGGGACTAGCGGGGGTGGGCACAGATACGCAGTATTTT
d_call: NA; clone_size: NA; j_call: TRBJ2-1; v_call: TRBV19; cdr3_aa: CASTPDGLGNYNEQFF; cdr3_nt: TGTGCCAGTACTCCCGATGGGTTGGGGAACTACAATGAGCAGTTCTTC
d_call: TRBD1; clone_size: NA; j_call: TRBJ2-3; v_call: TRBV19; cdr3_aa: CASSIDRTGLTDTQYF; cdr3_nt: TGTGCCAGTAGTATAGACCGGACAGGGCTCACAGATACGCAGTATTTT
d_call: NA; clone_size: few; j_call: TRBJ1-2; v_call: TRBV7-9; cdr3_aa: CASSLEGFDGYTF; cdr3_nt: TGTGCCAGCAGCTTGGAGGGATTCGATGGCTACACCTTC
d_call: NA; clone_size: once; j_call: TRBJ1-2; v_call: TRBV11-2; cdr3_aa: CASSLDPGRADGYTF; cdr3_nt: TGTGCCAGCAGCTTAGATCCTGGCAGGGCGGATGGCTACACCTTC
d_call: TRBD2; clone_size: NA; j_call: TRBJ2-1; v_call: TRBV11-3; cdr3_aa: CASSGGVCYEQFF; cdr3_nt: TGTGCCAGTAGCGGGGGGGTTTGTTATGAGCAGTTCTTC
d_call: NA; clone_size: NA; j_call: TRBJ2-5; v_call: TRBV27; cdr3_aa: CASSLMQGWETQYF; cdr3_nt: TGTGCCAGCAGTTTAATGCAGGGTTGGGAGACCCAGTACTTC
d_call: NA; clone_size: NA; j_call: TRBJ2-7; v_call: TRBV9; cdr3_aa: CASSVVYSSEQYF; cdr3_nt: TGTGCCAGCAGCGTAGTGTATTCGAGCGAGCAGTACTTC
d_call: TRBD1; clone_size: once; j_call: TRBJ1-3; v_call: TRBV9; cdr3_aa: CASSARTGLDTIYF; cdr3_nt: TGTGCCAGCAGCGCTAGGACAGGGTTGGACACCATATATTTT
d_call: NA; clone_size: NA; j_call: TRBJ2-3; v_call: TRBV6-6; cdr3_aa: CASSYGIGTDTQYF; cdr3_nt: TGTGCCAGCAGCTACGGGATAGGAACAGATACGCAGTATTTT
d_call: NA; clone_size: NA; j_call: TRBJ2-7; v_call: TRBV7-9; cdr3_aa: CASRSDTGSYEQYF; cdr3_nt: TGTGCCAGCAGATCAGACACGGGCTCCTACGAGCAGTACTTC
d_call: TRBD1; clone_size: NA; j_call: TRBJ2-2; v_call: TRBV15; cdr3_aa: CATSARDSYTGELFF; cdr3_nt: TGTGCCACCAGCGCCCGGGACAGCTACACCGGGGAGCTGTTTTTT
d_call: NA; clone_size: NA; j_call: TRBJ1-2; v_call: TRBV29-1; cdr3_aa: CSVELGNYGYTF; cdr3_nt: TGCAGCGTTGAACTGGGTAACTATGGCTACACCTTC
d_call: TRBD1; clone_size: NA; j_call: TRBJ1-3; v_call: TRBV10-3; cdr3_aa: CAISRDSFSGNTIYF; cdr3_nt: TGTGCCATCAGCCGGGACAGCTTCTCTGGAAACACCATATATTTT
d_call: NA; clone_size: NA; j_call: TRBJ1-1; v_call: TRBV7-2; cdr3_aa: CASSLAAKYNKAFF; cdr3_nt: TGTGCCAGCAGCTTAGCCGCGAAGTATAACAAAGCTTTCTTT
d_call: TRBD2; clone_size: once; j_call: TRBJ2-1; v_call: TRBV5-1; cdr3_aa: CANKPSGTSMGGEQFF; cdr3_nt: TGCGCCAACAAACCCTCCGGGACTAGCATGGGGGGAGAGCAGTTCTTC
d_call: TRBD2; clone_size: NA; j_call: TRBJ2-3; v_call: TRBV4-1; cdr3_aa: CASSSTRGGLTDTQYF; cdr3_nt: TGCGCCAGCAGCTCCACGCGGGGGGGCCTGACAGATACGCAGTATTTT
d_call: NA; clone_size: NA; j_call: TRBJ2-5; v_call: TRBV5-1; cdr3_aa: CASSLAQETQYF; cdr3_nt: TGCGCCAGCAGCTTGGCTCAAGAGACCCAGTACTTC
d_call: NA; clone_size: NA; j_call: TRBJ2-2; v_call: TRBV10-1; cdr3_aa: CASSEVPGTGELFF; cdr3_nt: TGCGCCAGCAGTGAGGTTCCGGGGACCGGGGAGCTGTTTTTT
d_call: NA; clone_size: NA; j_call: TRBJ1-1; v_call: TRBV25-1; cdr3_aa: CASSHTDSRIENTEAFF; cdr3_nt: TGTGCCAGCAGTCACACGGACAGCCGCATAGAGAACACTGAAGCTTTCTTT
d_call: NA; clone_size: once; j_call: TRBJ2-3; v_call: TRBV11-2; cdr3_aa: CASSLTRRTSTDTQYF; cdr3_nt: TGTGCCAGCAGCTTAACTAGGAGGACTAGCACAGATACGCAGTATTTT
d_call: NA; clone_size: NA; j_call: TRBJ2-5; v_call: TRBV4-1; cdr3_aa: CASSQDWFGRETQYF; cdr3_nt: TGCGCCAGCAGCCAAGATTGGTTTGGGAGAGAGACCCAGTACTTC
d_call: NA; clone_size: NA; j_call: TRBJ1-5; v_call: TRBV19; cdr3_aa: CASSIFSAGDQPQHF; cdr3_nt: TGTGCCAGTAGTATCTTTTCGGCAGGTGATCAGCCCCAGCATTTT
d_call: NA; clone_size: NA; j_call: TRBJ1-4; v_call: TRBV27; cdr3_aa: CASSPYKAPGEKLFF; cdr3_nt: TGTGCCAGCAGTCCCTATAAGGCGCCCGGGGAAAAACTGTTTTTT
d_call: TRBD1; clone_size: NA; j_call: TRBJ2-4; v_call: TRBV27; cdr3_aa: CASSTYPGTGPLDDIQYF; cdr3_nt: TGTGCCAGCAGTACCTATCCCGGGACAGGGCCCCTCGACGACATTCAGTACTTC
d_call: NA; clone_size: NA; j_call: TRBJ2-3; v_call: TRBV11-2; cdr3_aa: CASSLGAADTQYF; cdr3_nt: TGTGCCAGCAGCTTAGGGGCAGCAGATACGCAGTATTTT
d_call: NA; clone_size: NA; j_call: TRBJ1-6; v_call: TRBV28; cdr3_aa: CASSPSPGARRSYNSPLHF; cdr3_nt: TGTGCCAGCAGTCCCTCCCCAGGGGCTCGGCGGTCCTATAATTCACCCCTCCACTTT
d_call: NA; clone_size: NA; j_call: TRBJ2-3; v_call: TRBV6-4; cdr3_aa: CASSEGWTITDTQYF; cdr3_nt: TGTGCCAGCAGTGAAGGGTGGACCATCACAGATACGCAGTATTTT
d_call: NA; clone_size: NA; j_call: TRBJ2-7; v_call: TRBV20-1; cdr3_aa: CSAAEGYEQYF; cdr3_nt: TGCAGTGCTGCTGAGGGGTACGAGCAGTACTTC
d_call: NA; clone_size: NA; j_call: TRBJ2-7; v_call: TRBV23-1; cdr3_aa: CASSQRGATLYEQYF; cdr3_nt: TGCGCCAGCAGTCAAAGGGGAGCTACGTTATACGAGCAGTACTTC
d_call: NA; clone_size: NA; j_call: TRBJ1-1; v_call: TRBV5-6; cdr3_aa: CASSLGVTGNTEAFF; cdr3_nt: TGTGCCAGCAGCTTGGGAGTAACAGGGAACACTGAAGCTTTCTTT